These T cell receptor beta chains were read from a single sample in a study of T-cell reconstitution after alpha-beta-depleted transplantation in children. TCRdb reanalysed the PCR reads using MiXCR and keeps one entry per CDR3 protein. The sample has 250,000 to 300,000 distinct CDR3 sequences; over 9% are singletons. The sequenced sample was PBMCs, obtained before TCRalphabeta/CD19-depleted stem cell transplant. The receptors come from a boy under three years old with acute myeloid leukemia, due to receive a stem cell transplant. CDR3s include the opening cysteine and the closing phenylalanine or tryptophan. The order of the fields is V gene, D gene, J gene, clone size, CDR3 protein, CDR3 DNA. The D gene is left open where the match is weak. Only some rows state a clone size, as once, few, many or a class for expanded clones.

>TRBV6-2/TRBV6-3|.|TRBJ2-7|many
CASSYRIRAGEQYF
TGTGCCAGCAGTTATCGGATCCGAGCAGGGGAGCAGTACTTC
>TRBV6-5|TRBD1|TRBJ2-2|many
CASSFGQGVIGYGELFF
TGTGCCAGCAGTTTCGGACAGGGTGTCATCGGCTACGGGGAGCTGTTTTTT
>TRBV15|TRBD1|TRBJ2-7|many
CATRDGTDSDYEQYF
TGTGCCACCAGGGACGGGACAGATTCCGACTACGAGCAGTACTTC
>TRBV12-3/TRBV12-4|.|TRBJ1-5|many
CASTRGGNQPQHF
TGTGCCAGCACCCGGGGAGGCAATCAGCCCCAGCATTTT
>TRBV5-6|TRBD1|TRBJ2-7|many
CASSFGTAYEQYF
TGTGCCAGCAGCTTTGGGACAGCCTACGAGCAGTACTTC
>TRBV27|.|TRBJ2-5|few
CASSRAGPQKTQYF
TGTGCCAGCAGTCGGGCGGGACCTCAAAAGACCCAGTACTTC
>TRBV20-1|.|TRBJ1-6|many
CSARVNTNSPLHF
TGCAGTGCTAGAGTGAACACCAATTCACCCCTCCACTTT
>TRBV20-1|.|TRBJ1-5|many
CSAGGQTGRMGPQHF
TGCAGTGCTGGGGGGCAAACAGGGAGGATGGGGCCCCAGCATTTT
>TRBV28|TRBD2|TRBJ2-2|few
CASSRISGTSVEEELFF
TGTGCCAGCAGTCGAATCTCCGGGACTAGCGTGGAGGAGGAGCTGTTTTTT
>TRBV3-1|.|TRBJ1-6|few
CASSQDRRGNSPLHF
TGTGCCAGCAGCCAAGATAGAAGAGGTAATTCACCCCTCCACTTT
>TRBV3-1|.|TRBJ2-3|many
CASSRAWGTDTQYF
TGTGCCAGCAGCCGGGCCTGGGGCACAGATACGCAGTATTTT
>TRBV20-1|.|TRBJ2-1|many
CSAATPSPNGDEQFF
TGCAGTGCTGCGACACCAAGTCCCAACGGGGATGAGCAGTTCTTC
>TRBV28|TRBD2|TRBJ2-1|.
CASSPGLAGLSYNEQFF
TGTGCCAGCAGTCCGGGACTAGCGGGGCTTTCCTACAATGAGCAGTTCTTC